This entry is about one T cell receptor (beta chain). The antigen it binds to is not known. Mismatch with germline at one junction end may stem from a read error. TCR cDNA was made using 5'RACE template switching, a step that added a universal primer site and unique molecular identifiers. Priming for cDNA synthesis came from both the TCR alpha and TCR beta constant segments. Libraries were amplified in two PCR steps, with sample barcodes and sequencing adapters added in the second step. Sequencing of libraries was done on Illumina HiSeq 2500 (2x100 bp) or NovaSeq (2x150 bp). Regarding the original processing steps: Reads were demultiplexed and collapsed into UMI consensus sequences with MIGEC, and V(D)J alignment was performed with MiXCR. Vaccine-responding clonotypes were identified with edgeR using replicate PBMC samples, with FDR below 0.01 and a log2 fold change above 5 up to day 15 being required. Each bulk clonotype was labeled CD4 or CD8 based on which sequenced repertoire, CD4 or CD8, contained the clonotype at higher abundance. The public reads were quality trimmed at Q25 with fastp and then assembled into clones with MiXCR by TCRdb, keeping productive beta chains. One record per CDR3 amino acid sequence lists the most common genes and DNA. The V and J calls here are based on TCRdb, not the publication. The table for this sample lists almost 600,000 distinct CDR3 sequences; 13% of them were counted only once. About 14% of the sample lies in the top ten.

Per the publication, the treatment or condition label means: live attenuated yellow fever vaccine strain. At each blood-draw timepoint, two biological replicates of bulk PBMCs were obtained. PBMCs were isolated from peripheral blood using a standard Ficoll-Paque protocol. TriZol was used to extract RNA from bulk PBMCs, from CD4 and CD8 fractions, and from dextramer-positive and dextramer-negative fractions. The entry originates in a study of T cells after yellow fever vaccination (dated by TCRdb to between 2019 and 2020). Looking at the study overall: Libraries from fractions with low cell numbers were prepared with the SMART-Seq v4 Ultra Low Input RNA kit. To follow T-cell clones before and after primary and booster YFV17D yellow fever vaccination, bulk TCR alpha and beta repertoires were sequenced over time. Two healthy male donors, one aged 18 to 30 and one aged 30 to 40 years, made up the cohort. Blood was drawn at multiple timepoints before and after primary and secondary immunization, with bulk PBMC replicates and cell subsets isolated.

The paper as a whole reports these results and caveats: The secondary T-cell response was weaker than the primary response but faster, peaking on day 5 instead of day 15. A small fraction of clonotypes appeared in both the CD4 and CD8 compartments, likely as a result of convergent recombination. The study included only a couple of donors, which limits how far the findings can be generalized. Because abundant contaminating clonotypes from the bulk population could be contained in FACS-sorted repertoires, computational filtering was required. After the booster, most clones that had expanded after primary vaccination were detected again (about 95% of CD4 and 88% of CD8), suggesting broad maintenance of memory.

The CDR3 numbers 16 residues from cysteine through phenylalanine. Solely the CDR3 DNA is kept, with 48 bases framed from the first base. Via the germline V gene (reference sequence), CDR1 is DFQATT and CDR2 SNEGSKA. The source of this sequence is a man aged 25-45 years who received the YFV17D yellow fever vaccine. Specimen: PBMCs, collected on the day of the yellow fever booster vaccination. The chain employs TRBV20-1 and TRBJ2-3; TRBD2 lines up with 10 middle nucleotides. The CDR3: CCAPTLLAGVLNTQYF. The sequenced DNA is TGCTGTGCCCCCACCCTCCTAGCGGGAGTGCTAAATACGCAGTATTTT.